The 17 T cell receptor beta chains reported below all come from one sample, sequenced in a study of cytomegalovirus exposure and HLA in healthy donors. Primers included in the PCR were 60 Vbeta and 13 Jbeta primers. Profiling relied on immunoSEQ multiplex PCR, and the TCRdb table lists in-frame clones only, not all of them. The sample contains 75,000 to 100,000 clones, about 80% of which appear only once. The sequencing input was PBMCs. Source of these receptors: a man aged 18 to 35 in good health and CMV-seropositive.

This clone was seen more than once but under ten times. The chain's CDR3 is CARTGSYNEQFF. CDR3 bases: TGTGCCAGGACAGGTTCCTACAATGAGCAGTTCTTC. This chain connects TRBV2 to TRBJ2-1; possibly TRBD1 for D (6 bases). CDR1 is SNHLY, CDR2 FYNNEI, per germline. With 9 bases removed from V and 1 base from J, the gap between germline ends came to 7 bases. This CDR3 is built from 12 residues.

CDR3 sequence (DNA): TGTGCCTGGAGCATGGGACAGGGGTCCTACGAGCAGTACTTC. This sequence encodes CAWSMGQGSYEQYF. V and J are TRBV30 and TRBJ2-7, with TRBD1 identical over 10 bases. With V trimmed by 3 bases and J by 1 base, 3 bases remained unmatched. The CDR3 extends over 14 amino acids. CDR1 is GTSNPN, CDR2 SVGIG, per germline (reference sequence).

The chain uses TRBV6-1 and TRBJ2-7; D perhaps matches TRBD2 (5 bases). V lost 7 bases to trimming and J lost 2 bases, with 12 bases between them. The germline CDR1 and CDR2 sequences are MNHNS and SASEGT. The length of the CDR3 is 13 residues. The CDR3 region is CASITIGTYEQYF. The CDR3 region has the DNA TGTGCCAGCATTACGATCGGGACCTACGAGCAGTACTTC.

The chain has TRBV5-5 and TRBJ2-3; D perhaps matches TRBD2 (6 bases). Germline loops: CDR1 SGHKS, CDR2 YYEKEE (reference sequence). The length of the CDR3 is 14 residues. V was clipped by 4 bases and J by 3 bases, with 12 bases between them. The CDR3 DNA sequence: TGTGCCAGCAGCCAAAACGGGGGTACAGATACGCAGTATTTT. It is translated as CASSQNGGTDTQYF. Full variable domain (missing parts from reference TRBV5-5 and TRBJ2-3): DAGVTQSPTHLIKTRGQQVTLRCSPISGHKSVSWYQQVLGQGPQFIFQYYEKEERGRGNFPDRFSARQFPNYSSELNVNALLLGDSALYLCASSQNGGTDTQYFGPGTRLTVL.

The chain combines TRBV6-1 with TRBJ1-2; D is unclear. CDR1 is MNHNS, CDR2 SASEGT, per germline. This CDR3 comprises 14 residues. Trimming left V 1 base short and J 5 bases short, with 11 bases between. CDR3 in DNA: TGTGCCAGCAGTGAAGGCGGCCTCCTATATGGCTACACCTTC. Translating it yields CASSEGGLLYGYTF.

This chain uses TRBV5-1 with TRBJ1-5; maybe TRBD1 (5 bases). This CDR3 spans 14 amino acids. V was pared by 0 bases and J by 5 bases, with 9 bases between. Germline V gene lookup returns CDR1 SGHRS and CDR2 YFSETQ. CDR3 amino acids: CASSLDGGDQPQHF. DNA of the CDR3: TGCGCCAGCAGCTTGGATGGAGGGGATCAGCCCCAGCATTTT.

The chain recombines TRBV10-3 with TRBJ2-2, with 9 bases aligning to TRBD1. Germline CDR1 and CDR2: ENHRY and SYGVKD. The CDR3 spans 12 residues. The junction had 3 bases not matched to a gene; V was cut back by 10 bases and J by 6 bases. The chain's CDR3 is CATDRGAGELFF. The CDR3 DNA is TGTGCCACGGACAGGGGAGCCGGGGAGCTGTTTTTT.

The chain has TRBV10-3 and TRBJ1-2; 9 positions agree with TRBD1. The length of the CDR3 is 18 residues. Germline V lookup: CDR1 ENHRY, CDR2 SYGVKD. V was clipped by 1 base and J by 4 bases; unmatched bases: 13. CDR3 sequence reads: CAISEYTNRDRDLYGYTF. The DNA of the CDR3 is TGTGCCATCAGTGAGTACACCAACCGGGACAGGGACCTCTATGGCTACACCTTC.

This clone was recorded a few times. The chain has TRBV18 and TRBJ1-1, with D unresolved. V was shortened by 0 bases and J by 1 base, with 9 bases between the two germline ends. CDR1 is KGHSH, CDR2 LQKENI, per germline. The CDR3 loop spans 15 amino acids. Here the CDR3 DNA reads TGTGCCAGCTCACCACCTAACTTACCGAACACTGAAGCTTTCTTT. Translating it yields CASSPPNLPNTEAFF.

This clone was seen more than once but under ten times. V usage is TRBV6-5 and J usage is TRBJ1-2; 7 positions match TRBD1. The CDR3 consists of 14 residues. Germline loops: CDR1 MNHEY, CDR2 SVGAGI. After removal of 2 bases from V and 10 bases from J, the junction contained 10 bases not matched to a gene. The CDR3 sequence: CASSYLRQGYFYTF. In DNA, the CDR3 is TGTGCCAGCAGTTACCTCAGACAGGGATACTTCTACACCTTC.

CDR3 in DNA: TGTGCCAGCAGCGGAAGGACAGGGCTGACAGATACGCAGTATTTT. This gives the protein CASSGRTGLTDTQYF. The V gene is TRBV9, the J gene TRBJ2-3; TRBD1 aligns across 8 bases. CDR1 and CDR2 from the germline V gene are SGDLS and YYNGEE. V was pared by 3 bases and J by 3 bases, with 6 bases of the junction left unmatched. This CDR3 is built from 15 residues.

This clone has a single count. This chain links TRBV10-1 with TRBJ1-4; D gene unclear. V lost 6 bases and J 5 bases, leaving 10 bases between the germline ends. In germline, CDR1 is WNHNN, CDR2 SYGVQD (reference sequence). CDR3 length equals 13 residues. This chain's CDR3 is CASSRGFNEKLFF. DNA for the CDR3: TGCGCCAGCAGCCGGGGATTCAATGAAAAACTGTTTTTT.

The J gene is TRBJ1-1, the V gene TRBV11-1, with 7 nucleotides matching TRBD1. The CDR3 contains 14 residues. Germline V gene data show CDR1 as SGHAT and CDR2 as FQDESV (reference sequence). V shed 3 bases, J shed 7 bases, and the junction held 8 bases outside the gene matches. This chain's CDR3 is CASSLSPGTVEAFF. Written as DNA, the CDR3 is TGTGCCAGCAGCTTGTCTCCCGGGACAGTTGAAGCTTTCTTT.

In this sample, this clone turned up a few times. The CDR3 spells CASSQDLGGGGLDTQYF. CDR3 bases: TGCGCCAGCAGCCAAGATTTGGGCGGGGGAGGTTTAGATACGCAGTATTTT. The rearrangement uses TRBV4-1 and TRBJ2-3; TRBD2 matches 7 bases. There are 17 residues in the CDR3. Germline CDR1 reads MGHRA; CDR2 reads YSYEKL. With 0 bases clipped from V and 5 bases from J, the junction kept 11 bases outside the gene matches.

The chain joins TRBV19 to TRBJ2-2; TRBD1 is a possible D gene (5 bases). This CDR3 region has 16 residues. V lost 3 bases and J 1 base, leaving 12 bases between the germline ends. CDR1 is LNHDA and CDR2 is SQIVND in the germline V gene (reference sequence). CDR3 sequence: CASSILATVNTGELFF. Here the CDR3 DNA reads TGTGCCAGTAGTATTTTGGCGACAGTGAACACCGGGGAGCTGTTTTTT.

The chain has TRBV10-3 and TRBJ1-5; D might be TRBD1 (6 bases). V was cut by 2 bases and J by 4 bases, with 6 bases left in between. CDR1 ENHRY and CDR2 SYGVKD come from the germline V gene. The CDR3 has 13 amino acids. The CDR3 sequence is CAISETGNQPQHF. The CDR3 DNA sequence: TGTGCCATCAGTGAGACAGGGAATCAGCCCCAGCATTTT.

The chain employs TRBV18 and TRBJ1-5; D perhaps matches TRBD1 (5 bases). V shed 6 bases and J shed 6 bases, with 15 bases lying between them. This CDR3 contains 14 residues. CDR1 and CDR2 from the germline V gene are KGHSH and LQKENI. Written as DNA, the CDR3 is TGTGCCAGCTCGAGAAATACGGGGGTTCAGCCCCAGCATTTT. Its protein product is CASSRNTGVQPQHF.